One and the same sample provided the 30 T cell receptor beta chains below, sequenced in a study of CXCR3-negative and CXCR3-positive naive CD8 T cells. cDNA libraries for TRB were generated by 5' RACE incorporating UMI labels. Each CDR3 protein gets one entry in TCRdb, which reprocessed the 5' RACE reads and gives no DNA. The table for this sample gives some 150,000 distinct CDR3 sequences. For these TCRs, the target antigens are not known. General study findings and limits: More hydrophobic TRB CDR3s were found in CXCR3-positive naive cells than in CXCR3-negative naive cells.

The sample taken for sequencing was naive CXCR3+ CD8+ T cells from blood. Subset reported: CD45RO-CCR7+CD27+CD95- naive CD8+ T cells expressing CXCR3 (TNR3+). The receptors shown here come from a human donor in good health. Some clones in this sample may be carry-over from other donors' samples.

The CDR3 is CASSFMGPDTQYF. The chain is built from TRBV7-3 and TRBJ2-3; the TCRdb D gene call, TRBD1, has no DNA to confirm it. The CDR3 spans 13 residues. Germline lookup yields CDR1 SGHTA and CDR2 FQGTGA.

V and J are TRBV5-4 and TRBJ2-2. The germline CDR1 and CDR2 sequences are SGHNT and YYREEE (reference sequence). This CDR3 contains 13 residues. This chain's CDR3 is CASSFGVSGELFF.

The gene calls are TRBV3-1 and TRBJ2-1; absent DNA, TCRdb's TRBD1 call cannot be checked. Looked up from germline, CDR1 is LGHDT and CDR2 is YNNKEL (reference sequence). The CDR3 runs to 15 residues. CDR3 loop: CASSPAGRGNNEQFF.

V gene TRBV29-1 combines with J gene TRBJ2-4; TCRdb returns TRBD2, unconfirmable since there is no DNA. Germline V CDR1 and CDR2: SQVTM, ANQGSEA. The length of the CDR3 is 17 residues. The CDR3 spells CSVEDLGLAGAKNIQYF.

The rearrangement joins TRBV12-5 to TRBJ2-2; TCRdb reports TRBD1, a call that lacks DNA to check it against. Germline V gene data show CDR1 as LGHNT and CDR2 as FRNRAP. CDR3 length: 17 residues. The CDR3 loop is CASATPAGSQGTGELFF.

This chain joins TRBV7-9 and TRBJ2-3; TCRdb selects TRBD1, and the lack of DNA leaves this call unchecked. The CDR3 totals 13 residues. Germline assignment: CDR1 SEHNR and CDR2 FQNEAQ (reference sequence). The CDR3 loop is CATIQGATDTQYF.

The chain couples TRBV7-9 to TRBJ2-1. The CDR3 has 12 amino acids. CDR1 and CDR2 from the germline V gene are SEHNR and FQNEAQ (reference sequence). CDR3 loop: CASSLGWNEQFF.

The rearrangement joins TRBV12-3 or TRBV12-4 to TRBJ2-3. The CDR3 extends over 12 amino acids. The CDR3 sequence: CASRTGADTQYF.

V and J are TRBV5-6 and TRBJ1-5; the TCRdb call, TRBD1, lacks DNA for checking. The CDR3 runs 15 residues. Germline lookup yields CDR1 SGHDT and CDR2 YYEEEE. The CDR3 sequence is CASSLGQWSNQPQHF.

CDR3 in amino acids: CASSVAPGQGATEAFF. The chain has TRBV9 and TRBJ1-1; TCRdb returns TRBD1, unconfirmable since there is no DNA. The germline V gene has CDR1 SGDLS and CDR2 YYNGEE. The CDR3 spans 16 residues.

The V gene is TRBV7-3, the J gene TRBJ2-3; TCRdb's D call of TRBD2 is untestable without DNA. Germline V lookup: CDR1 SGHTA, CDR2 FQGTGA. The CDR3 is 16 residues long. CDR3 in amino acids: CASSLRGSPSTDTQYF.

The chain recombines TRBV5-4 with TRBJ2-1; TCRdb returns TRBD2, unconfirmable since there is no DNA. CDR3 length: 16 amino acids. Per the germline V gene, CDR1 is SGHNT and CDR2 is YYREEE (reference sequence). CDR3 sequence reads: CASSQGLAGGFNEQFF.

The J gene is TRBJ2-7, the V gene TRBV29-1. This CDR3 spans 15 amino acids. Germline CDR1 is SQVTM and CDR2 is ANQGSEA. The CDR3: CSVEDQNSNSYEQYF.

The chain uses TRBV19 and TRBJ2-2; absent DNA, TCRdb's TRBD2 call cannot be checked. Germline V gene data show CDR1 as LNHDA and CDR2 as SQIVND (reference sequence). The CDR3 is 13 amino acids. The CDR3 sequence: CASTQVLWGELFF.

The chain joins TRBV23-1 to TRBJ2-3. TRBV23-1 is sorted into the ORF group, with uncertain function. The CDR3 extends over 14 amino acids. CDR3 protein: CASSRPKDADTQYF.

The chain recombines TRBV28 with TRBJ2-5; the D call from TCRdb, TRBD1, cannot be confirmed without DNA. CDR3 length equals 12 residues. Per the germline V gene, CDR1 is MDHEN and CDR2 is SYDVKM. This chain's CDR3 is CASSTGAKTQYF.

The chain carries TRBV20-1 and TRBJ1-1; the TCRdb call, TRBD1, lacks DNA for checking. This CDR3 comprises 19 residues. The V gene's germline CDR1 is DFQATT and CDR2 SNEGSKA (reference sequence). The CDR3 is CSARDKSLQVSTGNTEAFF.

The CDR3 sequence is CSVKGASDTQYF. V gene TRBV29-1 combines with J gene TRBJ2-3; the TCRdb D gene call, TRBD1, has no DNA to confirm it. CDR1 is SQVTM, CDR2 ANQGSEA, per germline. This CDR3 comprises 12 residues.

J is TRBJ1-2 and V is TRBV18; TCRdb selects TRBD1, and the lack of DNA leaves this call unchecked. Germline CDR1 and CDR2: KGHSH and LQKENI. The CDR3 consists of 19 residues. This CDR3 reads CASSHTPDQATADNYGYTF.

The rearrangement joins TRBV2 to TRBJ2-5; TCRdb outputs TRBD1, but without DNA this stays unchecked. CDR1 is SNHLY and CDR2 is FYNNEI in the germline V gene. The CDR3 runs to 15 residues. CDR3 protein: CASSEVRGGGETQYF.

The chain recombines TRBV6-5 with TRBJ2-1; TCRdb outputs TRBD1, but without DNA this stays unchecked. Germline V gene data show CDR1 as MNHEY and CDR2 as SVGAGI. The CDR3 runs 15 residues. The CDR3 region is CASSYLARGGNEQFF.

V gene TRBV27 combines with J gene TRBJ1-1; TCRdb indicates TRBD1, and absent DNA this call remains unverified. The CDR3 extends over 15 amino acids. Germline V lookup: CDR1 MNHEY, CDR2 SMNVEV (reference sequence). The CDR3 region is CASSLSGRGPTEAFF.

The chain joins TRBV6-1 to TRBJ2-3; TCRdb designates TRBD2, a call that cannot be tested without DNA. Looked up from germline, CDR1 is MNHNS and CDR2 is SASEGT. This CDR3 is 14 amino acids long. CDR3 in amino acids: CASWRGGFTDTQYF.

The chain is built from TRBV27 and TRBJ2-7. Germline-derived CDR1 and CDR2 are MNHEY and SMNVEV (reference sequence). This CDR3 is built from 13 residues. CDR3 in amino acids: CASAYSTTYEQYF.

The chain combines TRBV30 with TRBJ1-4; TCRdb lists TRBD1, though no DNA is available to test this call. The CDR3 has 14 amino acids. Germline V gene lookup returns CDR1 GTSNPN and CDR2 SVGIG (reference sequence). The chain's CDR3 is CAWTVGDRGEKLFF.

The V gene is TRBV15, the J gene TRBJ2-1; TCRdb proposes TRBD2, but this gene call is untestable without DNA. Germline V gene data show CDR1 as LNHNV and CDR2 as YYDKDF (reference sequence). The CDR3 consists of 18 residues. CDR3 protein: CATSRDHPGTSGYNEQFF.

CDR3 loop: CASSLVGLAGYEQYF. This chain uses TRBV5-1 with TRBJ2-7; TCRdb outputs TRBD2, but without DNA this stays unchecked. The CDR3 spans 15 residues. Germline lookup yields CDR1 SGHRS and CDR2 YFSETQ.

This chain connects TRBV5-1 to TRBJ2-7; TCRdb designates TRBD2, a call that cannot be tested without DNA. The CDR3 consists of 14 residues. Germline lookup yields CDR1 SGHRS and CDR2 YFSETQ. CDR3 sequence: CASSLGTSNYEQYF. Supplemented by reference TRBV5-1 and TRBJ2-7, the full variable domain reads KAGVTQTPRYLIKTRGQQVTLSCSPISGHRSVSWYQQTPGQGLQFLFEYFSETQRNKGNFPGRFSGRQFSNSRSEMNVSTLELGDSALYLCASSLGTSNYEQYFGPGTRLTVT.

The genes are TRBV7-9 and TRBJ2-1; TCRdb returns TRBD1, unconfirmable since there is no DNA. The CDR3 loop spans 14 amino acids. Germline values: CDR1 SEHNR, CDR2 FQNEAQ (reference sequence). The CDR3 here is CASSSQGPYNEQFF.

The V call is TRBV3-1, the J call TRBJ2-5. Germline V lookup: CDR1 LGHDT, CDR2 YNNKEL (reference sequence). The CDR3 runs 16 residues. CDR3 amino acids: CASSQAYEIYQETQYF.